This TCR beta chain was observed in a study of cytomegalovirus exposure and HLA in healthy donors. Across the whole study: An early data release held 79 million or so unique TCRs from HLA-typed donors.

V lost 4 bases to trimming and J lost 1 base; unmatched junction nucleotides: 9. The germline CDR1 and CDR2 sequences are SGDLS and YYNGEE. This CDR3 region has 17 residues. General study results and limits: HLA restriction was apparent for most CMV-associated TCR beta chains in a later analysis. As was reported, the classifier diagnosed cytomegalovirus status with high specificity and sensitivity. The study found most TCR sequences rare, yet found some public TCRs in many donors.

This clone was detected a few times. Its target is not known. The PCR had 60 Vbeta and 13 Jbeta primers. TCRdb's copy holds only in-frame clones and misses some; the assay was immunoSEQ multiplex PCR. Seen here are 150,000 to 200,000 clones, approximately 70% observed once, and the top ten hold around 6.8%. This TCR was recovered from a man aged 35 to 55 in good health and CMV-seropositive. The chain carries TRBV9 and TRBJ1-1; the match to TRBD1 covers 11 bases. The sample taken for sequencing was PBMCs. This CDR3 is CASSPNPGTGGNTEAFF. The CDR3 DNA is TGTGCCAGCAGCCCAAATCCAGGGACAGGGGGGAACACTGAAGCTTTCTTT.